These T cell receptor beta chains were read from a single sample in a study of blood T cell repertoires in COVID-19. Assay: immunoSEQ multiplex PCR; the TCRdb copy retains only in-frame clones and omits some. In the table there are some 300,000 clones, around 89% of which are singletons. Sequenced: peripheral blood. The source is a woman in her twenties or thirties who had recovered from COVID-19. Both conserved end residues are part of each CDR3. Fields, in order: V gene, clone size, CDR3 protein. Clone size is not always given. Where it is, it says once, few, many or a class for expanded clones.

TRBV9 | . | CASSVGRSGGNTDTQYF
TRBV30 | . | CAWSLERGGYNEQFF
TRBV6-5 | . | CASNGPGTGYGYTF
TRBV6-1 | . | CASSEGYRDTEAFF
TRBV5-4 | . | CASRAGLAGVNEQYF
TRBV28 | . | CASSPQENTGELFF
TRBV5-1 | . | CASSLPLTSTDTQYF
TRBV23-1 | . | CASSQPGTSGWTDTQYF
TRBV2 | few | CASSPRQGSYNEQFF
TRBV6-6 | . | CASTGTGGSYEQYF
TRBV12-3/TRBV12-4 | . | CASRWQGNYGYTF
TRBV6-6 | . | CASRSGTGVYEQYF
TRBV5-1 | . | CASSLAEGATNYGYTF
TRBV3-1/TRBV3-2 | once | CASSHLDKGHEQFF
TRBV6-5 | . | CATHQGEGSPLHF
TRBV27 | . | CASTWGTGLSEQYF
TRBV6-2/TRBV6-3 | . | CASSYSDYPTGELFF
TRBV6-5 | . | CASNTGAEQYF
TRBV5-1 | . | CASKLLRADTQYF
TRBV28 | . | CASSLVLRGKRGYTF
TRBV6-1 | . | CASSEDRLGNQPQHF
TRBV18 | . | CASSLREGGYEQYF
TRBV5-1 | . | CASGLVGGDNEQYF
TRBV7-2 | . | CASSLMAGSDTQYF
TRBV7-6 | . | CASSLEGGRGGGEAFF
TRBV27 | . | CASSFGHPQNYGYTF
TRBV9 | . | CASSAGGGADNSPLHF
TRBV5-1 | . | CASSLLGPVSNQPQHF
TRBV28 | . | CASSLQQISGNTIYF
TRBV24-1 | . | CATTRERRTTPNTGELFF
TRBV29-1 | once | CSARGAGEDVYF
TRBV5-4 | few | CASSDSGQGDTEAFF
TRBV5-1 | . | CASSFSSTDTQYF
TRBV5-4 | . | CASSSSITGELFF
TRBV5-6 | . | CASSSGRGWNTEAFF
TRBV4-1 | . | CASSQEGVSYEQYF
TRBV7-6 | . | CASSPTVSSGNTIYF
TRBV3-1/TRBV3-2 | . | CASSLGTQGYGYTF
TRBV4-1 | . | CASSQEPPLSGANVLTF
TRBV7-9 | once | CASSSQGTNTEAFF
TRBV30 | . | CAWSAGRYNEQFF
TRBV7-3 | . | CASSASSGGNTGELFF
TRBV7-9 | . | CASSLFVTGIAPLYGYTF
TRBV5-3 | . | CARSIPHLGSNQPQHF
TRBV14 | . | CASSHEGLASYNEQFF
TRBV4-2 | few | CASSQDRRGNTGELFF